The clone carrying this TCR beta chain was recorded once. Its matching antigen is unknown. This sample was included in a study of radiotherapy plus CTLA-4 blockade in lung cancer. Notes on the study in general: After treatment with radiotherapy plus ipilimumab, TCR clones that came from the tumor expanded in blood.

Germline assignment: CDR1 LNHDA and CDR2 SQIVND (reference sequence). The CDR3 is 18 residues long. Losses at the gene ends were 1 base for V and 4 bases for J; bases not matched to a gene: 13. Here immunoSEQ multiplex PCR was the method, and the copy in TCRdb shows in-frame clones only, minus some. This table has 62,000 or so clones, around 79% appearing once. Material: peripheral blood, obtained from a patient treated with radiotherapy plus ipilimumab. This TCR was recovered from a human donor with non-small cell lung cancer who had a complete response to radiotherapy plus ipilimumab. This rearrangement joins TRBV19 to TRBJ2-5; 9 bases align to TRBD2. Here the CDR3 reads CASSIGGGASGKRETQYF. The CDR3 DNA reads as TGTGCCAGTAGTATAGGGGGAGGGGCTAGCGGGAAGAGAGAGACCCAGTACTTC.